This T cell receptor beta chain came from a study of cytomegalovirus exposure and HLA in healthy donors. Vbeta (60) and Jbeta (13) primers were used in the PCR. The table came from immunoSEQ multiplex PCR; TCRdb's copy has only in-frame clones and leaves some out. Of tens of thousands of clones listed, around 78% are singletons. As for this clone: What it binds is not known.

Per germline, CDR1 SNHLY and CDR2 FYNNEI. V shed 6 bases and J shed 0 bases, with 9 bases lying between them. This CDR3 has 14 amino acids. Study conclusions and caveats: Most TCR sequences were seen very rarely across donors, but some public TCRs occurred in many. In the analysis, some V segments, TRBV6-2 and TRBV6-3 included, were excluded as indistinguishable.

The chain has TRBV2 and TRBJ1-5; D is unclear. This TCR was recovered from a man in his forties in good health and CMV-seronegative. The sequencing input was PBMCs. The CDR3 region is CASRDGNSNQPQHF. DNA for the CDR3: TGTGCCAGCAGGGACGGGAATAGCAATCAGCCCCAGCATTTT. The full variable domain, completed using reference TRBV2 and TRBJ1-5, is EPEVTQTPSHQVTQMGQEVILRCVPISNHLYFYWYRQILGQKVEFLVSFYNNEISEKSEIFDDQFSVERPDGSNFTLKIRSTKLEDSAMYFCASRDGNSNQPQHFGDGTRLSIL.